Listed below are T cell receptor beta chains from one sample, sequenced in a study of T cell responses to AZD1222 COVID-19 vaccine. TCRdb's copy holds only in-frame clones and misses some; the assay was immunoSEQ multiplex PCR. The sample has over 130,000 clones, about 93% seen once. The input for sequencing was peripheral blood, taken 28 days after the second AZD1222 dose. These receptors were taken from an adult who received the AZD1222 COVID-19 vaccine. The CDR3 runs from the conserved cysteine through the conserved F or W. The order of the fields is D gene, J gene, V gene, clone size, CDR3 DNA, CDR3 protein. A D gene is named only where the DNA matches it firmly. Clone size is stated in some rows and not others, as once, few, many or a class when expanded.

>-|TRBJ2-3|TRBV9|-
TGTGCCAGCAGCGTAGGGAGCGGTAGCACAGATACGCAGTATTTT
CASSVGSGSTDTQYF
>TRBD1|TRBJ2-1|TRBV18|-
TGTGCCGGATCGCAGGGGGCCTACAATGAGCAGTTCTTC
CAGSQGAYNEQFF
>-|TRBJ2-1|TRBV29-1|-
TGCAGCGTTGAAACAGGGCATTACAATGAGCAGTTCTTC
CSVETGHYNEQFF
>TRBD1|TRBJ2-2|TRBV7-8|-
TGTGCCAGCAGCTTAGACAGGGGGACCGGGGAGCTGTTTTTT
CASSLDRGTGELFF
>-|TRBJ1-2|TRBV28|-
TGTGCCAGCAGAGGAACAGGGATCCATGGCTACACCTTC
CASRGTGIHGYTF
>-|TRBJ2-2|TRBV27|once
TGTGCCAGCACTTTACATTACAGTGCCGGGGAGCTGTTTTTT
CASTLHYSAGELFF
>-|TRBJ2-7|TRBV6-5|-
TGTGCCACCGGGCGAGAGAACTTCCACGAGCAGTACTTC
CATGRENFHEQYF
>-|TRBJ2-5|TRBV2|-
TGTGCCAGCACCAAAGAGACCCAGTACTTC
CASTKETQYF
>TRBD1|TRBJ1-5|TRBV19|-
TGTGCCAGTCACAGGGGACAACGCCAGCCCCAGCATTTT
CASHRGQRQPQHF
>TRBD1|TRBJ1-2|TRBV30|-
TGTGCCTGGAGACCGACCGGGACAGGGAACTATGGCTACACCTTC
CAWRPTGTGNYGYTF
>-|TRBJ2-1|TRBV7-9|once
TGTGCCAGCAGCTTAGTTGGAGGGAGTAATGAGCAGTTCTTC
CASSLVGGSNEQFF
>-|TRBJ2-7|TRBV6-5|-
TGTGCCACCCCCCAAACTAGCTCCTACGAGCAGTACTTC
CATPQTSSYEQYF
>TRBD1|TRBJ1-5|TRBV9|-
TGTGCCAGCAGCGTAGGCAGGGGGTTCAATCAGCCCCAGCATTTT
CASSVGRGFNQPQHF
>-|TRBJ1-6|TRBV19|-
TGTGCCAGTAGTGCCTATATGAGGAGACAGAATAATTCACCCCTCCACTTT
CASSAYMRRQNNSPLHF
>TRBD1|TRBJ1-2|TRBV3-1/TRBV3-2|-
TGTGCCAGCAGCCAAGAAGGGACAGGAACTTTTAACTATGGCTACACCTTC
CASSQEGTGTFNYGYTF
>-|TRBJ1-3|TRBV3-1/TRBV3-2|-
TGTGCCAGCAGCCAATCCGGGACGACGCCGGGGAACACCATATATTTT
CASSQSGTTPGNTIYF
>-|TRBJ2-5|TRBV14|-
TGTGCCAGCAGCCAGGGACGGATACAAGAGACCCAGTACTTC
CASSQGRIQETQYF
>TRBD2|TRBJ2-1|TRBV2|-
TGTGCCAGCAGTGAAATGCGGGGGAACAATGAGCAGTTCTTC
CASSEMRGNNEQFF
>TRBD1|TRBJ1-5|TRBV6-5|-
TGTGCCAGCAGGCCCGGACAGGGGCTCAATCAGCCCCAGCATTTT
CASRPGQGLNQPQHF
>-|TRBJ2-7|TRBV20-1|-
TGCAGTGCTGGCTACGAGCAGTACTTC
CSAGYEQYF
>TRBD2|TRBJ2-2|TRBV27|once
TGTGCCAGCAGTTTATCGGGACTAGCGGGACTGGGGGCCGGGGAGCTGTTTTTT
CASSLSGLAGLGAGELFF
>-|TRBJ1-5|TRBV19|-
TGTGCCAGTAGTATACCCAAAAGCTTTGGGGCCGGGTCAATTCAGCCCCAGCATTTT
CASSIPKSFGAGSIQPQHF
>-|TRBJ1-1|TRBV28|-
TGTGCCAGCAGTTTAAGAGGGGTCCATGAAGCTTTCTTT
CASSLRGVHEAFF
>TRBD1|TRBJ1-6|TRBV29-1|once
TGCAGCGCCCGGGACAGGGGGGATTCACCCCTCCACTTT
CSARDRGDSPLHF
>TRBD1|TRBJ1-2|TRBV19|-
TGTGCCAGTAGCCCGGGACAGGGGGGAATATTAGGAGGCTACACCTTC
CASSPGQGGILGGYTF
>TRBD1|TRBJ1-4|TRBV5-5|-
TGTGCCAGCAGCTTGGCCCCTTTCGGGACAGGGGATGAAAAACTGTTTTTT
CASSLAPFGTGDEKLFF
>TRBD1|TRBJ2-7|TRBV25-1|-
TGTGCCAGCAGTGAATTTTGGACAGGTGCCTACGAGCAGTACTTC
CASSEFWTGAYEQYF
>-|TRBJ1-1|TRBV7-7|-
TGTGCCAGCAGCTTAGAGGAGGGCCCGGCCATGAACACTGAAGCTTTCTTT
CASSLEEGPAMNTEAFF
>-|TRBJ1-3|TRBV6-1|-
TGTGCCAGCAGTGTGACAGGCTTAAGCTCTGGAAACACCATATATTTT
CASSVTGLSSGNTIYF
>-|TRBJ1-1|TRBV24-1|-
TGTGCCACCAGTGAGCTAACCGAAGCTTTCTTT
CATSELTEAFF
>-|TRBJ2-1|TRBV29-1|-
TGCAGCGCCCAAGACGGGACGAACAATGAGCAGTTCTTC
CSAQDGTNNEQFF
>TRBD2|TRBJ2-3|TRBV5-4|once
TGTGCCAGCAGCTTGATGTTTAGCGGGGAAGTGTCAGATACGCAGTATTTT
CASSLMFSGEVSDTQYF
>TRBD2|TRBJ2-7|TRBV30|-
TGTGCCTGGAGTCCTCCCGGGACTAGGAGGGAGCAGTACTTC
CAWSPPGTRREQYF
>-|TRBJ1-2|TRBV25-1|-
TGTGCCAGCAGTGAATACGGGGTCAGGGGCTACACCTTC
CASSEYGVRGYTF
>-|TRBJ1-5|TRBV19|-
TGTGCCAGTAGTATTGCCGGTTGGGGTAGCAATCAGCCCCAGCATTTT
CASSIAGWGSNQPQHF
>-|TRBJ2-1|TRBV24-1|-
TGTGCCACCAGTGACAGCGCCAATGAGCAGTTCTTC
CATSDSANEQFF
>-|TRBJ2-7|TRBV7-9|-
TGTGCCAGCAGCTTCACAGTTGCTTACGAGCAGTACTTC
CASSFTVAYEQYF
>TRBD2|TRBJ2-7|TRBV4-1|-
TGCGCCAGCAGCCCAGCCGGGACTAGCGTTACCCTTAGCTCCTACGAGCAGTACTTC
CASSPAGTSVTLSSYEQYF
>-|TRBJ1-1|TRBV6-1|-
TGTGCCAGCAGTGCCCTAAGCGGTGGGCACAACACTGAAGCTTTCTTT
CASSALSGGHNTEAFF
>TRBD1|TRBJ2-5|TRBV5-1|-
TGCGCCAGCAGCTTGGGGACAGGGTACGAGACCCAGTACTTC
CASSLGTGYETQYF
>TRBD1|TRBJ1-1|TRBV30|few
TGTGCCTGGAGCGTACAGGGGCCGGCCTACACTGAAGCTTTCTTT
CAWSVQGPAYTEAFF
>-|TRBJ2-1|TRBV11-2|-
TGTGCCAGCAGCTTAGGACAGGTGGGCTACAATGAGCAGTTCTTC
CASSLGQVGYNEQFF
>TRBD1|TRBJ2-2|TRBV2|-
TGTGCCAGCAGGGGGACAGGGCAGGCCGGGGAGCTGTTTTTT
CASRGTGQAGELFF
>-|TRBJ1-2|TRBV15|-
TGTGCCACCAGCACTTACTATGGCTACACCTTC
CATSTYYGYTF